This entry lists 26 T cell receptor beta chains sequenced from one sample in a study of tissue T cells after allogeneic stem cell transplantation. Here immunoSEQ multiplex PCR was the method, and the copy in TCRdb shows in-frame clones only, minus some. This table has approximately 7,900 clones, roughly 45% appearing once. Sample time point: mouse harvest day 7 after allogeneic transplant. The graft held 10^6 splenic CD5+ T cells and 10^7 T-cell-depleted bone marrow cells. The specimen sequenced was skin. The receptor set was obtained from a female BALB/c mouse given C57BL/6 T cells with graft-versus-host disease after an allogeneic hematopoietic cell transplant.

As concerns this clone: Gene names and germline refer to mouse. From the germline J gene comes the end of the CDR3, since the read stops 1 residue before it. The rearrangement uses TRBV26 and TRBJ2-7; no firm D call. The germline V gene encodes CDR1 KGHPV and CDR2 FQNQEV (reference sequence). The CDR3 runs to 12 residues. V was pared by 3 bases and J by 3 bases, with 6 bases between. The CDR3 bases that were read are TGTGCCAGCAGTCTCGACAACTATGAACAGTAC. Its translation: CASSLDNYEQY. The whole CDR3 sequence is CASSLDNYEQYF.

Regarding this clone: Genes and germline are mouse. The read terminates 1 residue before the CDR3 end, so the remaining end is supplied by the germline J gene. This chain connects TRBV26 to TRBJ1-4, with TRBD1 matching 10 bases. The V gene end was trimmed by 1 base and the J gene end by 0 bases; junction bases not matched to a gene: 2. The germline V gene encodes CDR1 KGHPV and CDR2 FQNQEV (reference sequence). The CDR3 consists of 17 residues. This CDR3 reads CASSLYGQGVSNERLFF. The DNA read from the CDR3 is TGTGCCAGCAGTCTGTATGGACAGGGGGTTTCCAACGAAAGATTATTT.

As to this clone: Mouse germline and gene names are used. The sequenced part of the CDR3 DNA is TGTGCCAGCAGCCGGACTGGGGGACAAAACACCTTGTAC. Translated, it gives CASSRTGGQNTLY. The entire CDR3 is CASSRTGGQNTLYF. The V call is TRBV3, the J call TRBJ2-4; TRBD2 agrees at 10 bases. Read sequence stops 1 residue before the CDR3 end, and the germline J gene provides the missing end. The CDR3 covers 14 residues. Germline V gives CDR1 SNHLY, CDR2 FYNGKV (reference sequence). J was trimmed by 3 bases and V by 5 bases; bases with no gene match: 2. The full variable domain, completed using reference TRBV3 and TRBJ2-4, is GPKVLQIPSHQIIDMGQMVTLNCDPVSNHLYFYWYKQILGQQMEFLVNFYNGKVMEKSKLFKDQFSVERPDGSYFTLKIQPTALEDSAVYFCASSRTGGQNTLYFGAGTRLSVL.

In this sample, this clone turned up a few times. The listed genes are named as in mouse. The CDR3 goes on 1 residue after the read ends, and that part is filled in from the germline J gene. The chain links TRBV13-1 to TRBJ2-1; 10 nucleotides agree with TRBD1. This CDR3 spans 16 amino acids. J lost 4 bases, V lost 2 bases, and 6 bases had no gene match. Germline values: CDR1 NSHNY, CDR2 SYGAGN. The part of the CDR3 DNA that was read is TGTGCCAGCAGTGAGGGACAGGGGAGTCGGTATGCTGAGCAGTTC. Its protein is CASSEGQGSRYAEQF. The full CDR3 is CASSEGQGSRYAEQFF.

As concerns this clone: Genes here carry mouse names. The CDR3 protein is CASSLAGGTEVFF. CDR3 DNA (partial): TGTGCCAGCAGTCTGGCGGGGGGCACAGAAGTCTTC. The J gene is TRBJ1-1, the V gene TRBV26, with D possibly matching TRBD1 (5 bases). The read finishes 1 residue shy of the CDR3 end, and the germline J gene is used to complete it. V was trimmed by 2 bases and J by 4 bases, leaving 8 bases between them. Germline assignment: CDR1 KGHPV and CDR2 FQNQEV (reference sequence). The CDR3 totals 13 residues.

Concerning this clone itself: Gene names and germline refer to mouse. The observed sequence ends 1 residue before the CDR3 terminus, with the missing tail filled in from the germline J gene. The rearrangement uses TRBV29 and TRBJ1-1; no definite D call. The germline V gene has CDR1 MSHET and CDR2 SYDVDS. Trimming left V 5 bases short and J 0 bases short, with 10 bases between. The CDR3 has 14 amino acids. The CDR3 sequence: CASSRQNANTEVFF. Partial CDR3 DNA: TGTGCTAGCAGTCGACAAAATGCAAACACAGAAGTCTTC.

A remark on this clone: Each gene name is a mouse one. The observed sequence ends 1 residue before the CDR3 terminus, with the missing tail filled in from the germline J gene. This chain links TRBV3 with TRBJ1-5, with 10 bases identical to TRBD1. The length of the CDR3 is 15 residues. Germline CDR1 and CDR2: SNHLY and FYNGKV (reference sequence). J lost 1 base, V lost 3 bases, and 0 bases had no gene match. The CDR3 is CASSLGQGNNQAPLF. Incomplete CDR3 DNA: TGTGCCAGCAGCTTGGGACAGGGGAACAACCAGGCTCCGCTT.

Remarks on this clone: Gene names are mouse gene names. The read ends 1 residue early relative to the CDR3; the germline J gene fills the gap. The chain recombines TRBV3 with TRBJ1-4; D not resolved. CDR3 size: 15 residues. From germline, CDR1 is SNHLY and CDR2 FYNGKV (reference sequence). V lost 1 base and J lost 4, with 10 bases in between. The CDR3 loop is CASSLDGRRNERLFF. The sequenced CDR3 bases are TGTGCCAGCAGCTTAGACGGACGGCGCAACGAAAGATTATTT.

This clone occurred a few times. Gene names are mouse gene names. The read falls 1 residue short of the CDR3 end, and the missing part is taken from the germline J gene. The chain recombines TRBV26 with TRBJ1-4; D call uncertain. This CDR3 spans 12 amino acids. Germline V gene lookup returns CDR1 KGHPV and CDR2 FQNQEV (reference sequence). The germline V and J ends were trimmed by 5 bases and 2 bases, with 3 bases remaining between them. CDR3 region: CASSSSNERLFF. The DNA read from the CDR3 is TGTGCCAGCAGTTCGTCCAACGAAAGATTATTT.

On this clone itself: The gene names given are mouse names. The read ends 1 residue shy of where the CDR3 ends; the end is completed using the germline J gene. The V and J genes are TRBV3 and TRBJ2-4; D gene unclear. The CDR3 contains 13 residues. Germline V gene lookup returns CDR1 SNHLY and CDR2 FYNGKV (reference sequence). Trimming stripped 5 bases from V and 0 bases from J, with 6 bases between. The chain's CDR3 is CASSARSQNTLYF. The part of the CDR3 DNA that was read is TGTGCCAGCAGCGCCAGAAGTCAAAACACCTTGTAC.

Note on this clone: Mouse germline and gene names are used. The CDR3 is cut off 1 residue early in the read; its end comes from the germline J gene. The chain links TRBV5 to TRBJ2-7; 10 bases line up with TRBD2. Unmatched junction bases numbered 9, after V lost 6 bases and J lost 4 bases. The germline CDR1 and CDR2 sequences are LGHNA and YNLKQL (reference sequence). The CDR3 is 15 residues long. The covered CDR3 bases are TGTGCCAGCAGTCAACCCGGGACTGGGGTTTATGAACAGTAC. Translation: CASSQPGTGVYEQY. The full CDR3 sequence reads CASSQPGTGVYEQYF.

On this clone itself: The genes are named according to mouse. The CDR3 goes on 1 residue after the read ends, and that part is filled in from the germline J gene. The chain is built from TRBV13-3 and TRBJ1-4; 8 bases are shared with TRBD1. V trimming: 2 bases; J trimming: 7 bases; junction bases outside the gene matches: 7. Per the germline V gene, CDR1 is NNHDY and CDR2 is SYVADS. CDR3 length equals 15 residues. CDR3 in amino acids: CASSEYGQGSERLFF. The covered CDR3 bases are TGTGCCAGCAGTGAGTACGGACAGGGAAGCGAAAGATTATTT. The full variable domain, completed using reference TRBV13-3 and TRBJ1-4, is EAAVTQSPRSKVAVTGGKVTLSCHQTNNHDYMYWYRQDTGHGLRLIHYSYVADSTEKGDIPDGYKASRPSQENFSLILELASLSQTAVYFCASSEYGQGSERLFFGHGTKLSVL.

A word on this clone: These gene names are mouse names. The CDR3 is cut off 1 residue early in the read; its end comes from the germline J gene. V gene TRBV26 combines with J gene TRBJ1-4; D possibly corresponds to TRBD1 (5 bases). The V gene lost 1 base and the J gene lost 4 bases, with 10 bases spanning the gap. The germline V gene has CDR1 KGHPV and CDR2 FQNQEV (reference sequence). The CDR3 contains 15 residues. Here the CDR3 reads CASSLYQGRNERLFF. CDR3 DNA (partial): TGTGCCAGCAGTCTGTACCAGGGACGCAACGAAAGATTATTT.

Comment on this clone: All gene names here are mouse names. The CDR3 end is not reached by the read, which stops 1 residue before it; the germline J gene fills it in. The V call is TRBV2, the J call TRBJ2-7, with 9 positions matching TRBD2. The germline V gene has CDR1 LGHNA and CDR2 YSYQKL. This CDR3 is built from 16 residues. The V and J ends lost 0 bases and 2 bases, in that order; junction bases with no gene match: 5. The CDR3: CASSQDHLGGTYEQYF. The covered CDR3 bases are TGTGCCAGCAGCCAAGATCACCTGGGGGGGACCTATGAACAGTAC.

As to this clone: Mouse germline and gene names are used. The CDR3 extends 1 residue past the end of the read, so its final part is completed from the germline J gene. The genes are TRBV5 and TRBJ1-4, with D possibly matching TRBD1 (6 bases). Germline CDR1 reads LGHNA; CDR2 reads YNLKQL (reference sequence). Trimming removed 4 bases from V and 0 bases from J, with 9 bases in between. This CDR3 contains 15 residues. The CDR3 here is CASSPRTVSNERLFF. The part of the CDR3 DNA that was read is TGTGCCAGCAGCCCCCGGACAGTTTCCAACGAAAGATTATTT.

This clone was counted between two and nine times. Gene names and germline refer to mouse. The CDR3 goes on 1 residue after the read ends, and that part is filled in from the germline J gene. The chain uses TRBV13-2 and TRBJ1-6; TRBD1 might be the D (6 bases). TRBJ1-6 qualifies as an ORF whose function is uncertain. The V end was cut by 2 bases, the J end by 4 bases, with 7 bases between. Germline V gives CDR1 NNHNN, CDR2 SYGAGS (reference sequence). This CDR3 spans 14 amino acids. The CDR3 DNA, read in part, is TGTGCCAGCGGTGAAGGACAGTATAATTCGCCCCTCTAC. Protein product: CASGEGQYNSPLY. The full CDR3 is CASGEGQYNSPLYF.

Comments on this clone: The genes are named according to mouse. The CDR3 end is not reached by the read, which stops 1 residue before it; the germline J gene fills it in. The rearrangement uses TRBV5 and TRBJ2-5; no firm D call. Germline V gene data show CDR1 as LGHNA and CDR2 as YNLKQL (reference sequence). Trimming cost V 0 bases and J 2 bases, with 9 bases left between them. The CDR3 spans 15 residues. Incomplete CDR3 DNA: TGTGCCAGCAGCCAAGAAGGGTCTGGCCAAGACACCCAGTAC. It translates to CASSQEGSGQDTQY. The CDR3, in full, reads CASSQEGSGQDTQYF.

This clone was counted only a few times. Germline and genes: mouse. Incomplete CDR3 DNA: TGTGCCAGCAGTCCTCGAACATTTAACCAAGACACCCAGTAC. Translated: CASSPRTFNQDTQY. The CDR3, in full, reads CASSPRTFNQDTQYF. V usage is TRBV26 and J usage is TRBJ2-5; D remains unclear. The read halts 1 residue ahead of the CDR3 end, with the missing end drawn from the germline J gene. The CDR3 runs 15 residues. V dropped 4 bases and J dropped 0 bases, with 11 bases sitting between them. CDR1 KGHPV and CDR2 FQNQEV come from the germline V gene (reference sequence). The variable domain in full, completed from reference TRBV26 and TRBJ2-5, reads NSKVIQTPRYLVKGQGQKAKMRCIPEKGHPVVFWYQQNKNNEFKFLINFQNQEVLQQIDMTEKRFSAECPSNSPCSLEIQSSEAGDSALYLCASSPRTFNQDTQYFGPGTRLLVL.

Concerning this clone: Germline and genes: mouse. With the read ending 1 residue before the CDR3 end, the germline J gene is used to fill in that end. The chain uses TRBV19 and TRBJ1-1; D is undetermined. Trimming shortened V by 5 bases and J by 0 bases, and 8 bases separated the two germline ends. The germline CDR1 and CDR2 sequences are FNHDT and SITEND (reference sequence). This CDR3 region has 13 residues. The CDR3 loop is CASRYTANTEVFF. The part of the CDR3 DNA that was read is TGTGCCAGCAGATACACAGCAAACACAGAAGTCTTC.

On this clone: Here the gene names and germline are mouse. The read ends 1 residue early relative to the CDR3; the germline J gene fills the gap. The V call is TRBV31, the J call TRBJ2-5; 7 positions match TRBD2. CDR1 is GKSSPN, CDR2 SITVG, per germline. The length of the CDR3 is 13 residues. J was trimmed by 2 bases and V by 5 bases; bases with no gene match: 4. The CDR3 DNA, read in part, is TGTGCCTGGTTTGGGGGGACCCAAGACACCCAGTAC. Translation gives CAWFGGTQDTQY. The CDR3 in its entirety is CAWFGGTQDTQYF.

This clone was seen a handful of times. The genes and germline here are from mouse. The missing CDR3 end, 1 residue past where the read stops, is filled in from the germline J gene. This chain connects TRBV1 to TRBJ1-5; 11 bases match TRBD1. J lost 7 bases, V lost 2 bases, and 1 base had no gene match. Germline V gene sequence: CDR1 NSQYPW, CDR2 LRSPGD (reference sequence). This CDR3 is 14 amino acids long. The CDR3 region is CTCSARDRGQAPLF. Partial CDR3 DNA: TGCACCTGCAGTGCACGGGACAGGGGGCAGGCTCCGCTT.

In regard to this clone: The genes and germline here are from mouse. With the read ending 1 residue before the CDR3 end, the germline J gene is used to fill in that end. V and J are TRBV3 and TRBJ2-2; a possible D gene is TRBD1 (6 bases). CDR1 is SNHLY, CDR2 FYNGKV, per germline (reference sequence). V was clipped by 4 bases and J by 7 bases, with 10 bases between them. This CDR3 region has 13 residues. The CDR3 DNA, read in part, is TGTGCCAGCAGCTCCAGGGGTGGCGGGCAGCTCTAC. Its translation is CASSSRGGGQLY. The entire CDR3 protein reads CASSSRGGGQLYF.

Only a few counts were recorded for this clone. Gene names are the mouse ones. Read sequence stops 1 residue before the CDR3 end, and the germline J gene provides the missing end. This rearrangement joins TRBV3 to TRBJ2-2, with a weak D call TRBD1 (6 bases). CDR3 length: 13 residues. In germline, CDR1 is SNHLY, CDR2 FYNGKV (reference sequence). Trimming shortened V by 6 bases and J by 4 bases, and 9 bases separated the two germline ends. Incomplete CDR3 DNA: TGTGCCAGCAGTACAGGGTCCACCGGGCAGCTCTAC. Translating gives CASSTGSTGQLY. The CDR3 reads in full as CASSTGSTGQLYF.

Remarks on this clone: Mouse germline and gene names are used. The read is 1 residue too short to cover the CDR3 end, so that end is filled in from the germline J gene. Within the sample, other DNA sequences also encode this same CDR3. The V and J genes are TRBV1 and TRBJ2-3; 9 nucleotides agree with TRBD1. Germline CDR1 is NSQYPW and CDR2 is LRSPGD (reference sequence). The V and J ends lost 1 base and 1 base, in that order; junction bases with no gene match: 0. This CDR3 has 15 residues. The CDR3 protein is CTCSAGTGGAETLYF. The covered CDR3 bases are TGCACCTGCAGTGCAGGGACAGGGGGTGCAGAAACGCTGTAT.

Comments on this clone: The germline and genes are mouse ones. The read ends 1 residue early relative to the CDR3; the germline J gene fills the gap. The sample carries other DNA sequences with the same CDR3. The chain links TRBV26 to TRBJ1-3; 8 bases line up with TRBD1. The V gene end was trimmed by 3 bases and the J gene end by 2 bases; junction bases not matched to a gene: 0. CDR1 is KGHPV and CDR2 is FQNQEV in the germline V gene (reference sequence). The CDR3 totals 14 residues. CDR3 bases read: TGTGCCAGCAGTCTACAGGGGGCTGGAAATACGCTCTAT. Protein: CASSLQGAGNTLY. The full CDR3 protein reads CASSLQGAGNTLYF. The full variable domain, completed using reference TRBV26 and TRBJ1-3, is NSKVIQTPRYLVKGQGQKAKMRCIPEKGHPVVFWYQQNKNNEFKFLINFQNQEVLQQIDMTEKRFSAECPSNSPCSLEIQSSEAGDSALYLCASSLQGAGNTLYFGEGSRLIVV.

As regards this clone: Gene names follow the mouse nomenclature. The read gets to within 1 residue of the CDR3 end, and the germline J gene fills in the rest. J is TRBJ2-7 and V is TRBV23; the table's D call, TRBD2, has no DNA check behind it. The CDR3 is 14 amino acids. CDR1 KGHTA and CDR2 FQNQQP come from the germline V gene. CDR3 DNA, as far as it was read: TGCTCCAGCAGTCAATCAACTGGGGGTTATGAACAGTAC. Its translation is CSSSQSTGGYEQY. The CDR3 in full is CSSSQSTGGYEQYF. The complete variable domain, with remaining parts taken from reference TRBV23 and TRBJ2-7, reads DAAVTQKPRYLIKMKGQEAEMKCIPEKGHTAVFWYQQKQSKELKFLIYFQNQQPLDQIDMVKERFSAVCPSSSLCSLGIRTCEAEDSALYLCSSSQSTGGYEQYFGPGTRLTVL.